These 19 T cell receptor beta chains were sequenced from one sample in a study of response to subunit inactivated influenza vaccine (dated by TCRdb to about 2018). Read against the paper, the sample's time point label means: 45 days after influenza vaccine administration. The library relied on RT-PCR. TCRdb names Illumina HiSeq 2500 as the instrument used. Starting from the raw public reads, TCRdb applied fastp trimming at Q25, assembled clones with MiXCR and retained in-frame beta chains. Each entry merges the rows of one CDR3 protein and shows their most common DNA and genes. This sample gives over 150,000 distinct CDR3 sequences in total; around 9.9% of them show up just once. 9.5% to 15% of the sample is in the top ten clones. The sequences come from non-naive T cells sorted from PBMCs, collected roughly 6 weeks after vaccination. Interpreted using the paper, the cell subset or site label stands for: memory T cell fraction. These TCRs come from a man aged 50 to 59 who received an inactivated influenza vaccine. Donor details come from another sample of the same person, matched by shared clones.

V usage is TRBV9 and J usage is TRBJ2-2; 7 bases map to TRBD2. The CDR3 loop spans 15 amino acids. V dropped 0 bases and J dropped 3; count of bases not matched to a gene: 2. Germline-derived CDR1 and CDR2 are SGDLS and YYNGEE. CDR3: CASSVATSDTGELFF. CDR3 nucleotides: TGTGCCAGCAGCGTAGCCACTAGCGACACCGGGGAGCTGTTTTTT.

Many counts were recorded for this clonotype. The gene calls are TRBV7-2 and TRBJ2-1; 11 positions match TRBD2. The CDR3 length is 14 residues. V dropped 3 bases and J dropped 6; count of bases not matched to a gene: 1. CDR1 is SGHTA and CDR2 is FQGNSA in the germline V gene. Written as DNA, the CDR3 is TGTGCCAGCAGCTTTAGCGGGAGGGGCAATGAGCAGTTCTTC. The encoded protein is CASSFSGRGNEQFF.

This clonotype was recorded at least ten times. In nucleotides, the CDR3 is TGTGCCAGCAGCCCTTACAACTTGAACACCGGGGAGCTGTTTTTT. This gives the protein CASSPYNLNTGELFF. The chain couples TRBV7-2 to TRBJ2-2; no clear D. Germline assignment: CDR1 SGHTA and CDR2 FQGNSA. V lost 5 bases, J lost 1 base, and 11 bases lay in between. The CDR3 runs to 15 residues.

The chain employs TRBV27 and TRBJ2-7; D perhaps matches TRBD2 (5 bases). The CDR3 totals 13 residues. Germline V gene lookup returns CDR1 MNHEY and CDR2 SMNVEV (reference sequence). V was trimmed by 6 bases and J by 2 bases, leaving 11 bases between them. Here the CDR3 DNA reads TGTGCCAGCAGCAACTCCGGGGCCTACGAGCAGTACTTC. Its translation is CASSNSGAYEQYF.

This clonotype was seen only a few times. The V gene is TRBV13, the J gene TRBJ2-1; 9 bases agree with TRBD2. This CDR3 spans 15 amino acids. V was pared by 4 bases and J by 8 bases, with 9 bases of the junction left unmatched. CDR1 and CDR2 from the germline V gene are PRHDT and FYEKMQ (reference sequence). CDR3 loop: CASSSGLAQAHEQFF. CDR3 nucleotide sequence: TGTGCCAGCAGCTCCGGACTAGCGCAGGCCCATGAGCAGTTCTTC.

This clonotype was detected ten times or more. V is TRBV29-1 and J is TRBJ2-7; D is unresolved. CDR1 and CDR2 (germline): SQVTM, ANQGSEA. Between the trimmed V and J ends, which lost 6 bases and 4 bases, there was a span of 16 bases. There are 13 residues in the CDR3. Here the CDR3 DNA reads TGCAGCGTAACCCTTTCGACGCTTTACGAGCAGTACTTC. It is translated as CSVTLSTLYEQYF.

This clonotype was found many times. The chain has TRBV2 and TRBJ1-5; TRBD1 is a possible D gene (6 bases). The V end was cut by 6 bases, the J end by 4 bases, with 16 bases between. Germline loops: CDR1 SNHLY, CDR2 FYNNEI. CDR3 size: 15 residues. The CDR3 region has the DNA TGTGCCAGCAGAAACAGCGGGACACCAAATCAGCCCCAGCATTTT. Protein product: CASRNSGTPNQPQHF.

This clonotype was observed a handful of times. The rearrangement joins TRBV7-2 to TRBJ1-5, with 7 bases that match TRBD1. The CDR3 loop spans 15 amino acids. Germline V CDR1 and CDR2: SGHTA, FQGNSA. V was clipped by 5 bases and J by 7 bases; unmatched bases: 11. The chain's CDR3 is CASSPSGSGGQPQHF. CDR3 coding DNA: TGTGCCAGCAGCCCGTCGGGGTCAGGGGGGCAGCCCCAGCATTTT.

A remark on this clonotype: A junction boundary mismatches the germline segment, possibly from a read error. V usage is TRBV12-3 or TRBV12-4 and J usage is TRBJ2-1; 11 bases fit TRBD2. This CDR3 has 18 amino acids. The CDR3 region is CTSSLWASGGLLYNEQFF. CDR3 bases: TGTACCAGCAGTTTATGGGCTAGCGGGGGGCTTCTCTACAATGAGCAGTTCTTC.

This chain connects TRBV3-1 to TRBJ1-5, with D perhaps TRBD1 (6 bases). Germline V gene sequence: CDR1 LGHDT, CDR2 YNNKEL (reference sequence). V gave up 0 bases and J gave up 3 bases, with 18 bases separating them. The CDR3 contains 18 residues. CDR3 coding DNA: TGTGCCAGCAGCCAAGATTTTACCCGACAGGCATACAATCAGCCCCAGCATTTT. It encodes CASSQDFTRQAYNQPQHF.

The CDR3 region has the DNA TGTGCCAGCAGTAGGGGGGGGTTGGAACGCGAGCAGTACTTC. Its protein is CASSRGGLEREQYF. The rearrangement joins TRBV12-3 or TRBV12-4 to TRBJ2-7; tentatively, D is TRBD2 (7 bases). The V gene lost 5 bases and the J gene lost 6 bases, with 17 bases spanning the gap. The CDR3 length is 14 residues.

The chain combines TRBV19 with TRBJ1-1, with D possibly matching TRBD1 (5 bases). The CDR3 contains 15 residues. Trimming cost V 7 bases and J 2 bases, with 17 bases left between them. Germline CDR1 and CDR2: LNHDA and SQIVND (reference sequence). In nucleotides, the CDR3 is TGTGCCAGTACGGAGGCCGGGACGGAAAACACTGAAGCTTTCTTT. This codes for CASTEAGTENTEAFF.

This clonotype was seen more than once but under ten times. The J gene is TRBJ1-1, the V gene TRBV29-1; TRBD1 matches at 8 bases. The V and J ends lost 6 bases and 11 bases, in that order; junction bases with no gene match: 8. From germline, CDR1 is SQVTM and CDR2 ANQGSEA. There are 11 residues in the CDR3. Here the CDR3 reads CSVARGLGAFF. In DNA, the CDR3 is TGCAGCGTAGCCAGGGGGCTGGGCGCTTTCTTT.

This clonotype was observed a few times. This chain links TRBV6-2 or TRBV6-3 with TRBJ2-5, with 11 bases aligning to TRBD1. This CDR3 region has 15 residues. The V gene end was trimmed by 5 bases and the J gene end by 3 bases; junction bases not matched to a gene: 5. The germline V gene encodes CDR1 MNHEY and CDR2 SVGEGT. The CDR3 loop reads CASSTRTGGEETQYF. The CDR3 nucleotides read TGTGCCAGCAGTACCCGGACAGGGGGCGAAGAGACCCAGTACTTC.

The chain employs TRBV4-2 and TRBJ2-7, with 9 bases aligning to TRBD2. Trimming at V came to 6 bases and at J to 7 bases, leaving 13 bases not matched to a gene. The CDR3 runs 15 residues. CDR1 and CDR2 from the germline V gene are LGHNA and YNFKEQ. The CDR3 is CASRGVGTSMGEQYF. CDR3 DNA: TGTGCCAGCAGGGGAGTCGGGACTAGCATGGGGGAGCAGTACTTC.

This clonotype was seen a few times. This rearrangement joins TRBV6-5 to TRBJ2-2; D tentatively reads TRBD1 or TRBD2 (6 bases each). V lost 2 bases and J lost 4, with 8 bases in between. Germline V CDR1 and CDR2: MNHEY, SVGAGI. This CDR3 spans 14 amino acids. CDR3 DNA: TGTGCCAGCAGTTACGGAGGGGGCACCGGGGAGCTGTTTTTT. Its translation is CASSYGGGTGELFF.

V is TRBV20-1 and J is TRBJ1-5, with D uncertain. V lost 3 bases, J lost 3 bases, and 6 bases lay in between. Germline-derived CDR1 and CDR2 are DFQATT and SNEGSKA (reference sequence). The CDR3 runs 12 residues. The DNA of the CDR3 is TGCAGTGCTAGGGACTACAATCAGCCCCAGCATTTT. This gives the protein CSARDYNQPQHF.

The gene calls are TRBV12-3 or TRBV12-4 and TRBJ2-3; possible D gene TRBD2, 7 bases. The V gene lost 6 bases and the J gene lost 8 bases, with 24 bases spanning the gap. This CDR3 spans 16 amino acids. CDR3 in DNA: TGTGCCAGCAGCCCCGACCTTAGGGGGGGTGGGGGTACGCAGTATTTT. Its translation: CASSPDLRGGGGTQYF.

This clonotype was seen at least ten times. This chain uses TRBV28 with TRBJ1-5; D perhaps matches TRBD1 (5 bases). The CDR3 runs 13 residues. Germline V gene lookup returns CDR1 MDHEN and CDR2 SYDVKM. The V and J ends lost 3 bases and 5 bases respectively, with 8 bases between them. Here the CDR3 DNA reads TGTGCCAGCAGTTTTCCCAGGGATCAGCCCCAGCATTTT. Amino acids: CASSFPRDQPQHF.